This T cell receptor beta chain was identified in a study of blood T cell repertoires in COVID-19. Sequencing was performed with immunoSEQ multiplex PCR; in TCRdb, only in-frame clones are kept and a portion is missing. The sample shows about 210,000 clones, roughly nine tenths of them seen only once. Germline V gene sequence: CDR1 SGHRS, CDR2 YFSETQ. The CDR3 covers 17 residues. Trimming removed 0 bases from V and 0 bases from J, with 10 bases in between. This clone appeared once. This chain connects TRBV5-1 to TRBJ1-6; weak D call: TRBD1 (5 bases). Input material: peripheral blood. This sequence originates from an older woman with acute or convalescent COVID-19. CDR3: CASSLVDGGSYNSPLHF. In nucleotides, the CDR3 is TGCGCCAGCAGCTTGGTAGACGGGGGCTCCTATAATTCACCCCTCCACTTT.